What follows are 31 T cell receptor beta chains derived from one specimen sequenced in a study of graft-versus-host responses after intestinal transplantation. Here immunoSEQ multiplex PCR was the method, and the copy in TCRdb shows in-frame clones only, minus some. The repertoire holds roughly 50,000 clones, with under 95% as singletons. The sample consisted of PBMCs, taken about 93 weeks after intestinal transplant. The receptors come from a human patient who received an intestinal transplant, so some T cells may come from the graft donor.

This clone was seen a single time. The chain is built from TRBV5-4 and TRBJ1-4, with 10 bases identical to TRBD1. Looked up from germline, CDR1 is SGHNT and CDR2 is YYREEE (reference sequence). Trimming at V came to 3 bases and at J to 4 bases, leaving 9 bases not matched to a gene. The CDR3 has 17 amino acids. In DNA, the CDR3 is TGTGCCAGCAGCTGGACGGGACAGGGGCCCCTTAATGAAAAACTGTTTTTT. It yields the protein CASSWTGQGPLNEKLFF.

The chain uses TRBV18 and TRBJ1-6; D gene ambiguous. CDR3 length equals 16 residues. Germline CDR1 is KGHSH and CDR2 is LQKENI. With 3 bases removed from V and 5 bases from J, the gap between germline ends came to 14 bases. The CDR3 nucleotides read TGTGCCAGCTCACCTTTCTCGGCAGGAAATAATTCACCCCTCCACTTT. Translation: CASSPFSAGNNSPLHF. The complete variable domain, with remaining parts taken from reference TRBV18 and TRBJ1-6, reads NAGVMQNPRHLVRRRGQEARLRCSPMKGHSHVYWYRQLPEEGLKFMVYLQKENIIDESGMPKERFSAEFPKEGPSILRIQQVVRGDSAAYFCASSPFSAGNNSPLHFGNGTRLTVT.

The chain carries TRBV6-1 and TRBJ1-1, with D maybe TRBD1 (6 bases). Germline values: CDR1 MNHNS, CDR2 SASEGT. Trimming took off 0 bases at V and 5 bases at J, with 10 bases between the two ends. The CDR3 has 14 residues. The CDR3 nucleotides are TGTGCCAGCAGTGAAGCCCCCCAGGGGACTGAAGCTTTCTTT. Its translation: CASSEAPQGTEAFF.

The genes are TRBV28 and TRBJ1-5; 9 positions agree with TRBD1. This CDR3 contains 15 residues. With 9 bases clipped from V and 6 bases from J, the junction kept 12 bases outside the gene matches. Germline assignment: CDR1 MDHEN and CDR2 SYDVKM. The CDR3 region is CASSSAGTGSQPQHF. CDR3 in DNA: TGTGCCAGTTCTTCCGCCGGGACAGGGAGTCAGCCCCAGCATTTT.

CDR3 residues: CASSPGWGNEQFF. The CDR3 nucleotides read TGTGCCAGCAGCCCAGGGTGGGGAAATGAGCAGTTCTTC. The rearrangement links TRBV7-9 to TRBJ2-1; D perhaps matches TRBD1 (5 bases). Trimming cost V 5 bases and J 7 bases, with 12 bases left between them. The CDR3 has 13 residues. The germline gives CDR1 SEHNR, CDR2 FQNEAQ (reference sequence). The whole variable domain, filled in from reference TRBV7-9 and TRBJ2-1, reads DTGVSQNPRHKITKRGQNVTFRCDPISEHNRLYWYRQTLGQGPEFLTYFQNEAQLEKSRLLSDRFSAERPKGSFSTLEIQRTEQGDSAMYLCASSPGWGNEQFFGPGTRLTVL.

The chain joins TRBV10-3 to TRBJ2-3; D gene uncertain. Per germline, CDR1 ENHRY and CDR2 SYGVKD. Trimming took 3 bases from V and 6 from J, leaving 4 bases between them. CDR3 size: 11 residues. Here the CDR3 DNA reads TGTGCCATCAGTGAAGGGGATACGCAGTATTTT. Protein: CAISEGDTQYF.

J is TRBJ1-4 and V is TRBV18; 7 nucleotides line up with TRBD1. The V segment lost 4 bases and the J segment 3 bases; nucleotides outside the gene matches: 8. The CDR3 consists of 16 residues. Germline V gives CDR1 KGHSH, CDR2 LQKENI. CDR3 in DNA: TGTGCCAGCTCACGAAGTTCAGGGGGGCCTAATGAAAAACTGTTTTTT. This translates into CASSRSSGGPNEKLFF. Based on the CDR3 plus reference TRBV18 and TRBJ1-4, the full variable domain is NAGVMQNPRHLVRRRGQEARLRCSPMKGHSHVYWYRQLPEEGLKFMVYLQKENIIDESGMPKERFSAEFPKEGPSILRIQQVVRGDSAAYFCASSRSSGGPNEKLFFGSGTQLSVL.

This clone was seen a single time. The chain couples TRBV27 to TRBJ2-1; maybe TRBD2 (6 bases). The CDR3 is 16 residues long. The germline gives CDR1 MNHEY, CDR2 SMNVEV (reference sequence). With 3 bases removed from V and 0 bases from J, the gap between germline ends came to 12 bases. The CDR3: CASSLEGLSSYNEQFF. DNA for the CDR3: TGTGCCAGCAGTTTGGAGGGATTGAGCTCCTACAATGAGCAGTTCTTC.

This chain uses TRBV19 with TRBJ1-2, with 7 bases lining up with TRBD1. The germline CDR1 and CDR2 sequences are LNHDA and SQIVND (reference sequence). After removal of 6 bases from V and 4 bases from J, the junction contained 2 bases not matched to a gene. The CDR3 runs 12 residues. CDR3 bases: TGTGCCAGTAGCCGACAGGGCTATGGCTACACCTTC. Its translation is CASSRQGYGYTF.

The CDR3 sequence: CASGQRRQPQHF. The CDR3 DNA reads as TGCGCCAGCGGGCAGCGGCGACAGCCCCAGCATTTT. The chain recombines TRBV10-1 with TRBJ1-5; unclear D gene. Germline-derived CDR1 and CDR2 are WNHNN and SYGVQD (reference sequence). V was cut by 8 bases and J by 7 bases, with 12 bases left in between. The CDR3 is made up of 12 amino acids.

V and J are TRBV9 and TRBJ2-7; TRBD2 is a possible D gene (5 bases). The CDR3 is 16 residues long. The V end lost 4 bases, the J end lost 0 bases, and 17 bases lay between the germline ends. CDR1 is SGDLS, CDR2 YYNGEE, per germline. The CDR3 DNA is TGTGCCAGCAGCCCTATGTCGGGGTCTAGCTCCTACGAGCAGTACTTC. Encoded protein: CASSPMSGSSSYEQYF.

The rearrangement joins TRBV10-3 to TRBJ2-1; D may be TRBD2 (6 bases). V lost 4 bases and J lost 7, with 14 bases in between. The CDR3 sequence is 14 residues long. Germline V lookup: CDR1 ENHRY, CDR2 SYGVKD. In DNA form, the CDR3 reads TGTGCCATCAGTGGGGGAACTAGCTCGAATGAGCAGTTCTTC. Translating it yields CAISGGTSSNEQFF.

The chain couples TRBV29-1 to TRBJ1-2; TRBD1 might be the D (6 bases). CDR3 length: 14 amino acids. The V gene's germline CDR1 is SQVTM and CDR2 ANQGSEA. V lost 4 bases to trimming and J lost 3 bases, with 15 bases between them. CDR3 in amino acids: CSVAYRDAYYGYTF. The CDR3 region has the DNA TGCAGCGTTGCTTACAGGGACGCTTACTATGGCTACACCTTC. Combining the CDR3 with reference TRBV29-1 and TRBJ1-2 gives the whole variable domain SAVISQKPSRDICQRGTSLTIQCQVDSQVTMMFWYRQQPGQSLTLIATANQGSEATYESGFVIDKFPISRPNLTFSTLTVSNMSPEDSSIYLCSVAYRDAYYGYTFGSGTRLTVV.

The J gene is TRBJ2-2, the V gene TRBV19, with D uncertain. The CDR3 consists of 13 residues. Trimming took 7 bases from V and 2 from J, leaving 8 bases between them. Per germline, CDR1 LNHDA and CDR2 SQIVND (reference sequence). The CDR3 here is CASKRANTGELFF. DNA of the CDR3: TGTGCCAGTAAACGGGCTAACACCGGGGAGCTGTTTTTT.

The genes are TRBV6-5 and TRBJ2-5; 7 bases are a match to TRBD2. The CDR3 has 15 amino acids. Losses at the gene ends were 5 bases for V and 5 bases for J; bases not matched to a gene: 11. Per germline, CDR1 MNHEY and CDR2 SVGAGI. The CDR3 protein is CASSAGVREGETQYF. The CDR3 DNA reads as TGTGCCAGCAGTGCGGGGGTGAGAGAGGGGGAGACCCAGTACTTC.

The rearrangement links TRBV14 to TRBJ1-1; D gene ambiguous. The V end was cut by 0 bases, the J end by 3 bases, with 5 bases between. Looked up from germline, CDR1 is SGHDN and CDR2 is FVKESK. The CDR3 covers 13 residues. The DNA for the CDR3 is TGTGCCAGCAGCCAAGAGTTAGACACTGAAGCTTTCTTT. As protein: CASSQELDTEAFF.

J is TRBJ2-3 and V is TRBV9; D may match TRBD1 or TRBD2 (5 bases each). The CDR3 is 16 amino acids. Trimming stripped 0 bases from V and 5 bases from J, with 16 bases between. Per the germline V gene, CDR1 is SGDLS and CDR2 is YYNGEE. The CDR3 DNA follows: TGTGCCAGCAGCGTAGCAAGACCCGGGGCTGGAGATACGCAGTATTTT. It encodes CASSVARPGAGDTQYF.

The V call is TRBV9, the J call TRBJ2-5; tentative D call: TRBD1 (5 bases). Germline lookup yields CDR1 SGDLS and CDR2 YYNGEE. CDR3 length: 15 residues. V was shortened by 1 base and J by 5 bases, with 15 bases between the two germline ends. This chain's CDR3 is CASSVNSLWGETQYF. The CDR3 DNA reads as TGTGCCAGCAGCGTAAATAGTTTGTGGGGCGAGACCCAGTACTTC.

The J gene is TRBJ2-5, the V gene TRBV19, with 9 bases fitting TRBD1. This CDR3 region has 16 residues. The ends lost 6 bases at V and 4 bases at J; junction bases unmatched: 12. The V gene's germline CDR1 is LNHDA and CDR2 SQIVND (reference sequence). CDR3 amino acids: CASSLLPGQGSETQYF. DNA for the CDR3: TGTGCCAGTAGCCTACTACCGGGACAGGGATCAGAGACCCAGTACTTC.

The chain's CDR3 is CASSVQGGGELFF. For the CDR3, the DNA is TGTGCCAGTAGTGTACAGGGGGGCGGGGAGCTGTTTTTT. The J gene is TRBJ2-2, the V gene TRBV19, with 8 bases lining up with TRBD1. With 5 bases clipped from V and 7 bases from J, the junction kept 3 bases outside the gene matches. CDR1 and CDR2 from the germline V gene are LNHDA and SQIVND (reference sequence). This CDR3 is 13 amino acids long.

V gene TRBV5-1 combines with J gene TRBJ2-3, with D perhaps given as TRBD1 or TRBD2 (5 bases each). The CDR3 runs to 14 residues. CDR1 is SGHRS, CDR2 YFSETQ, per germline. With 5 bases removed from V and 5 bases from J, the gap between germline ends came to 15 bases. The CDR3 DNA reads TGCGCCAGCAGGGGCTGGGGGTATAAAGATACGCAGTATTTT. Protein: CASRGWGYKDTQYF.

The genes are TRBV15 and TRBJ1-3; D is unresolved. This CDR3 region has 19 residues. The V and J ends lost 0 bases and 0 bases respectively, with 18 bases between them. Per the germline V gene, CDR1 is LNHNV and CDR2 is YYDKDF (reference sequence). As DNA, the CDR3 is TGTGCCACCAGCAGAGACCCCTGGACCTCCTCCTTCTCTGGAAACACCATATATTTT. This gives the protein CATSRDPWTSSFSGNTIYF.

The chain joins TRBV5-8 to TRBJ2-5, with TRBD1 as a possible D gene (6 bases). Germline V gene lookup returns CDR1 SGHTS and CDR2 YDEGEE. The ends were cut back, 6 bases at V and 0 bases at J, with 18 bases in the middle. The CDR3 covers 16 residues. The CDR3 DNA reads TGTGCCAGCACCCCCGGTCGCAGGGGCAACCAAGAGACCCAGTACTTC. The encoded protein is CASTPGRRGNQETQYF.

The rearrangement uses TRBV2 and TRBJ2-1; TRBD2 is a possible D gene (7 bases). Germline values: CDR1 SNHLY, CDR2 FYNNEI. The CDR3 length is 12 residues. V was trimmed by 4 bases and J by 10 bases, leaving 11 bases between them. The CDR3, as DNA: TGTGCCAGCAGTGGGGGGGGACACGAGCAGTTCTTC. Protein sequence: CASSGGGHEQFF.

The rearrangement joins TRBV4-1 to TRBJ1-1, with D possibly matching TRBD1 (5 bases). The V gene lost 6 bases and the J gene lost 0 bases, with 20 bases spanning the gap. Germline V lookup: CDR1 MGHRA, CDR2 YSYEKL. The CDR3 length is 17 residues. CDR3 in amino acids: CASRKEDTRTLNTEAFF. CDR3 nucleotide sequence: TGCGCCAGCAGGAAGGAGGATACTCGGACACTGAACACTGAAGCTTTCTTT.

The rearrangement joins TRBV5-6 to TRBJ2-1; 9 bases fit TRBD1. With V trimmed by 6 bases and J by 8 bases, 9 bases remained unmatched. The CDR3 covers 14 residues. Looked up from germline, CDR1 is SGHDT and CDR2 is YYEEEE. The CDR3 here is CASTHGTGSHEQFF. The CDR3 DNA reads TGTGCCAGCACCCACGGGACAGGGTCTCATGAGCAGTTCTTC.

This clone was seen just once. The chain links TRBV11-3 to TRBJ1-1; tentative D call: TRBD1 (5 bases). Trimming stripped 1 base from V and 0 bases from J, with 9 bases between. Germline CDR1 and CDR2: SGHNT and YENEEA. The CDR3 contains 15 residues. Written as DNA, the CDR3 is TGTGCCAGCAGCTTAGGGGGGAAAGTGAACACTGAAGCTTTCTTT. It codes for CASSLGGKVNTEAFF.

The gene calls are TRBV5-4 and TRBJ2-6; D gene uncertain. V lost 2 bases and J 3 bases, leaving 9 bases between the germline ends. Germline CDR1 SGHNT, CDR2 YYREEE (reference sequence). This CDR3 contains 15 residues. CDR3: CASSFKVGGANVLTF. In DNA form, the CDR3 reads TGTGCCAGCAGCTTCAAGGTTGGTGGGGCCAACGTCCTGACTTTC.

The CDR3 coding sequence is TGTGCCAGCTCACCAGGGGGGGACAGTCGCACTGAAGCTTTCTTT. Amino acid sequence: CASSPGGDSRTEAFF. The rearrangement joins TRBV18 to TRBJ1-1; 7 bases agree with TRBD1. V dropped 2 bases and J dropped 4; count of bases not matched to a gene: 7. CDR3 length equals 15 residues. Germline values: CDR1 KGHSH, CDR2 LQKENI.

The chain couples TRBV4-1 to TRBJ1-1, with D possibly matching TRBD1 (5 bases). V was shortened by 4 bases and J by 4 bases, with 13 bases between the two germline ends. The CDR3 loop spans 14 amino acids. Germline values: CDR1 MGHRA, CDR2 YSYEKL. The CDR3 sequence is CASSPRGRGTEAFF. The CDR3 DNA sequence: TGCGCCAGCAGCCCCCGGGGGAGGGGCACTGAAGCTTTCTTT.

V gene TRBV18 combines with J gene TRBJ1-2; no clear D. The CDR3 loop spans 16 amino acids. The germline V gene has CDR1 KGHSH and CDR2 LQKENI. Trimming took 4 bases from V and 0 from J, leaving 15 bases between them. This chain's CDR3 is CASSQIGPPSNYGYTF. In DNA form, the CDR3 reads TGTGCCAGCTCACAGATCGGGCCGCCTTCTAACTATGGCTACACCTTC.